This TCR beta chain derives from a study of blood T cells in healthy people across ages. Per germline, CDR1 DFQATT and CDR2 SNEGSKA (reference sequence). CDR3 size: 14 residues. A few counts support this clonotype. With a much larger clone just one base away, this may be a read error. Sample-barcoded 5' priming and a J-beta primer mix drove a second PCR of 7 to 11 cycles. TCRdb processed the 5' RACE reads anew with MiXCR; each CDR3 protein has one entry. This table has about 680,000 distinct CDR3 sequences, approximately 50% appearing once. The source of this sequence is a woman aged 60-70 years in good health. Sequencing input: blood. The chain uses TRBV20-1 and TRBJ2-7; weak D call: TRBD2 (6 bases). The CDR3 spells CSDRTSSGAYVQYF. The CDR3 nucleotides are TGCAGTGACCGGACCAGTAGCGGTGCCTACGTGCAGTACTTC.